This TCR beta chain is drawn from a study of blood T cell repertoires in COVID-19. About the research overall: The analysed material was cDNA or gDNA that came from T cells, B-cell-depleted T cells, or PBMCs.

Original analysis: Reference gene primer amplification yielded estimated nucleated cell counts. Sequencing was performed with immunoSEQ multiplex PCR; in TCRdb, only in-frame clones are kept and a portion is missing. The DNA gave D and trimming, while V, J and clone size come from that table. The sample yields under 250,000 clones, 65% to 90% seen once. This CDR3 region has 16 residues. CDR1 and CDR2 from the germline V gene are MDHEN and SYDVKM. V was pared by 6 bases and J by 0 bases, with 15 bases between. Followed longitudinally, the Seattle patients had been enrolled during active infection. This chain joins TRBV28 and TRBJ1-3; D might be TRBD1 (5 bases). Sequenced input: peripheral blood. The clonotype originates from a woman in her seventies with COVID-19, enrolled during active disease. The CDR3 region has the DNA TGTGCCAGCAGCTCTACTCGGACACTCTCTGGAAACACCATATATTTT. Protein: CASSSTRTLSGNTIYF.